The TCR beta chain under discussion was sequenced for a study of cytomegalovirus exposure and HLA in healthy donors. The PCR made use of 60 Vbeta and 13 Jbeta primers. The table came from immunoSEQ multiplex PCR; TCRdb's copy has only in-frame clones and leaves some out. The table includes under 200,000 clones, roughly 70% detected once. The length of the CDR3 is 15 residues. Germline-derived CDR1 and CDR2 are LGHNA and YSLEER. The material sequenced was PBMCs. The J gene is TRBJ2-5, the V gene TRBV4-3; 9 bases align to TRBD2. The J call is in doubt because the DNA end fits TRBJ2-7 better. The receptor was derived from a woman under 30 in good health and CMV-seropositive. DNA for the CDR3: TGCGCCAGCAGCCGAAGGACTAGCGCGTCCTACGAGCAGTACTTC. Amino acids: CASSRRTSASYEQYF.